These 28 T cell receptor beta chains were sequenced from one sample in a study of blood T cells in healthy people across ages. Next came a second PCR, run for roughly 6 to 11 cycles, which used a sample-barcoded 5' primer along with a J-beta primer mix. In TCRdb, the 5' RACE reads were re-called with MiXCR into one record per CDR3 protein. The table lists 700,000 to 800,000 distinct CDR3 sequences, 35% to 45% of them singletons, with 20% to 25% in the top ten. The sample was blood. The receptors shown here come from a woman aged 55-70 years in good health.

This clonotype showed up just a few times. J is TRBJ2-3 and V is TRBV7-9; perhaps TRBD1 as D (6 bases). Germline V gene lookup returns CDR1 SEHNR and CDR2 FQNEAQ (reference sequence). With 2 bases removed from V and 1 base from J, the gap between germline ends came to 7 bases. There are 14 residues in the CDR3. For the CDR3, the DNA is TGTGCCAGCAGCTTACCAGGGGGCACAGATACGCAGTATTTT. It yields the protein CASSLPGGTDTQYF. Full variable domain (missing parts from reference TRBV7-9 and TRBJ2-3): DTGVSQNPRHKITKRGQNVTFRCDPISEHNRLYWYRQTLGQGPEFLTYFQNEAQLEKSRLLSDRFSAERPKGSFSTLEIQRTEQGDSAMYLCASSLPGGTDTQYFGPGTRLTVL.

The chain is built from TRBV12-3 or TRBV12-4 and TRBJ1-2; TRBD1 matches 7 bases. The CDR3 contains 17 residues. Trimming removed 5 bases from V and 6 bases from J; junction bases left unmatched: 18. This chain's CDR3 is CASSVSHSDRSRDGYTF. As DNA, the CDR3 is TGTGCCAGCAGTGTTTCTCACTCGGACAGGTCAAGGGATGGCTACACCTTC.

This clonotype was seen repeatedly, ten times or more. The V call is TRBV27, the J call TRBJ2-1; 9 nucleotides line up with TRBD1. The CDR3 runs to 16 residues. J was trimmed by 4 bases and V by 5 bases; bases with no gene match: 9. In germline, CDR1 is MNHEY, CDR2 SMNVEV (reference sequence). The CDR3 nucleotides read TGTGCCAGCAGTCCACGCGGACAGGGGCTATACAATGAGCAGTTCTTC. This translates into CASSPRGQGLYNEQFF.

This clonotype was recorded many times. The chain links TRBV3-1 to TRBJ2-5, with 10 bases aligning to TRBD2. The ends lost 1 base at V and 5 bases at J; junction bases unmatched: 1. Germline CDR1 and CDR2: LGHDT and YNNKEL (reference sequence). The CDR3 runs 14 residues. CDR3 region: CASSQGTSGETQYF. In DNA form, the CDR3 reads TGTGCCAGCAGCCAAGGGACTAGCGGCGAGACCCAGTACTTC.

This sequence joins TRBV12-5 and TRBJ2-7, with 8 bases fitting TRBD2. This CDR3 is built from 14 residues. V shed 7 bases and J 7 bases; nucleotides not matched to a gene: 12. CDR1 is LGHNT and CDR2 is FRNRAP in the germline V gene. The DNA of the CDR3 is TGTGCTAGTGCCGAGACTAGCGACTACAATGAGCAGTACTTC. It encodes CASAETSDYNEQYF.

This clonotype showed up just a few times. A much larger clone lies one base from this, so it may be a read error. The rearrangement uses TRBV29-1 and TRBJ2-7, with D perhaps matching TRBD2 (7 bases). Germline CDR1 reads SQVTM; CDR2 reads ANQGSEA. The length of the CDR3 is 14 residues. The CDR3 DNA reads TGCGGCGTTGAATTAGGGGGGGCTTCCTACGAGCAGTACTTC. Translated, it gives CGVELGGASYEQYF.

This clonotype was recorded once. The chain joins TRBV5-1 to TRBJ2-5, with TRBD2 matching 13 bases. Germline V gene lookup returns CDR1 SGHRS and CDR2 YFSETQ. Germline trimming cut 4 bases from V and 11 bases from J; bases unmatched to any gene: 14. The CDR3 is 16 amino acids. CDR3: CASSQLAGGHTNEQYF. In nucleotides, the CDR3 is TGCGCCAGCAGCCAACTAGCGGGAGGGCATACCAATGAGCAGTACTTC.

The rearrangement uses TRBV12-3 or TRBV12-4 and TRBJ2-5; 16 bases are shared with TRBD2. This CDR3 contains 16 residues. With 6 bases clipped from V and 11 bases from J, the junction kept 12 bases outside the gene matches. The CDR3 spells CASREGLAGGQNEQYF. In nucleotides, the CDR3 is TGTGCCAGCAGGGAGGGACTAGCGGGGGGGCAAAATGAGCAGTACTTC.

Of note for this clonotype: One base away lies a much larger clone, so this may be a sequencing read error. The chain is built from TRBV5-1 and TRBJ2-7, with D perhaps TRBD1 (5 bases). The CDR3 is 11 amino acids. Trimming removed 3 bases at V and 7 bases at J, with 8 bases between. The germline V gene has CDR1 SGHRS and CDR2 YFSETQ. The CDR3 region has the DNA TGCGCCAGCAGCTCCGACAGTGAGCAGTACTTC. It codes for CASSSDSEQYF.

This clonotype has only a few counts. V is TRBV12-3 or TRBV12-4 and J is TRBJ1-5; D possibly corresponds to TRBD1 (5 bases). The CDR3 contains 15 residues. Trimming removed 3 bases from V and 0 bases from J, with 9 bases in between. DNA of the CDR3: TGTGCCAGCAGTTTTGGGGGAGATAGCAATCAGCCCCAGCATTTT. Translated: CASSFGGDSNQPQHF.

This clonotype has a count of ten or more. The J gene is TRBJ1-2, the V gene TRBV5-1; 7 bases map to TRBD1. Germline V gives CDR1 SGHRS, CDR2 YFSETQ. The junction had 6 bases not matched to a gene; V was cut back by 2 bases and J by 8 bases. This CDR3 has 13 residues. CDR3 in amino acids: CASSFGTARGYTF. CDR3 coding DNA: TGCGCCAGCAGCTTTGGGACAGCGAGGGGCTACACCTTC.

V is TRBV27 and J is TRBJ2-4, with 9 bases lining up with TRBD2. The J call may be in error: the DNA end matches TRBJ2-7 better. This CDR3 has 17 amino acids. Germline V gene data show CDR1 as MNHEY and CDR2 as SMNVEV (reference sequence). The CDR3 loop is CASSFKGLSGGSYEQYF. The CDR3 DNA reads TGTGCCAGCAGTTTCAAGGGCCTTAGCGGGGGCTCCTACGAGCAGTACTTC.

This clonotype occurred many times. The chain recombines TRBV29-1 with TRBJ2-3; 8 bases fit TRBD1. The germline gives CDR1 SQVTM, CDR2 ANQGSEA. The ends lost 7 bases at V and 1 base at J; junction bases unmatched: 7. The CDR3 totals 14 residues. Here the CDR3 reads CSGETGDGTDTQYF. CDR3 nucleotide sequence: TGCAGCGGCGAGACAGGGGACGGCACAGATACGCAGTATTTT.

The rearrangement links TRBV6-5 to TRBJ2-5; TRBD1 aligns across 9 bases. The end of the DNA aligns better with TRBJ2-7, so the J call may be wrong. The CDR3 is 15 amino acids. The V gene's germline CDR1 is MNHEY and CDR2 SVGAGI. CDR3 residues: CASSTLGTGSYEQYF. The CDR3, as DNA: TGTGCCAGCAGTACCCTCGGGACAGGGAGCTACGAGCAGTACTTC.

The chain uses TRBV6-1 and TRBJ2-3; 8 nucleotides match TRBD1. The CDR3 is 14 residues long. With 8 bases clipped from V and 4 bases from J, the junction kept 8 bases outside the gene matches. Germline V gene data show CDR1 as MNHNS and CDR2 as SASEGT. The CDR3 bases are TGTGCCAGCGGAGATCTACAGGGGGCAGATACGCAGTATTTT. It encodes CASGDLQGADTQYF.

Worth noting for this clonotype: One base away lies a much larger clone, so this may be a sequencing read error. The chain recombines TRBV28 with TRBJ2-5; TRBD1 is a possible D gene (5 bases). With the DNA end fitting TRBJ2-7 better, the J assignment may be wrong. In germline, CDR1 is MDHEN, CDR2 SYDVKM. The CDR3 is 17 residues long. The CDR3 loop reads CASSSFQGVSIDYEQYF. CDR3 nucleotide sequence: TGTGCCAGCAGTTCCTTCCAGGGTGTAAGTATCGACTACGAGCAGTACTTC.

The J gene is TRBJ2-1, the V gene TRBV11-2, with D uncertain. The V and J ends lost 1 base and 5 bases respectively, with 15 bases between them. This CDR3 has 16 residues. Germline-derived CDR1 and CDR2 are SGHAT and FQNNGV. The CDR3 spells CASSLGRATFDNEQFF. The CDR3 DNA follows: TGTGCCAGCAGCTTAGGTCGCGCGACCTTCGACAATGAGCAGTTCTTC.

The chain links TRBV4-3 to TRBJ2-3; 7 bases line up with TRBD2. The V gene's germline CDR1 is LGHNA and CDR2 YSLEER. The CDR3 runs 17 residues. Trimming at V came to 0 bases and at J to 6 bases, leaving 12 bases not matched to a gene. For the CDR3, the DNA is TGCGCCAGCAGCCAAGATCGTGCGGGAGTAAGGTGGGATACGCAGTATTTT. Protein sequence: CASSQDRAGVRWDTQYF.

V gene TRBV27 combines with J gene TRBJ2-3; the D is unclear. CDR1 is MNHEY and CDR2 is SMNVEV in the germline V gene (reference sequence). Trimming took 5 bases from V and 5 from J, leaving 14 bases between them. The CDR3 sequence is 14 residues long. CDR3 in amino acids: CASSRGGVGDTQYF. The CDR3 DNA is TGTGCCAGCAGTCGAGGTGGGGTTGGAGATACGCAGTATTTT.

This clonotype was seen ten or more times. CDR3 in DNA: TGTGCCAGCAGCCAGTTAGCTGGGGGGGACAATGAGCAGTTCTTC. Translating it yields CASSQLAGGDNEQFF. The rearrangement links TRBV4-2 to TRBJ2-1; TRBD2 agrees at 7 bases. The CDR3 sequence is 15 residues long. With 3 bases clipped from V and 5 bases from J, the junction kept 7 bases outside the gene matches. Per the germline V gene, CDR1 is LGHNA and CDR2 is YNFKEQ.

This chain joins TRBV6-6 and TRBJ2-5; D may be TRBD1 (6 bases). V dropped 0 bases and J dropped 2 bases, with 10 bases sitting between them. Germline CDR1 is MNHNY and CDR2 is SVGAGI (reference sequence). This CDR3 spans 15 amino acids. CDR3 residues: CASSYSGDKQETQYF. The CDR3 coding sequence is TGTGCCAGCAGTTACTCTGGGGACAAACAAGAGACCCAGTACTTC.

The rearrangement links TRBV12-3 or TRBV12-4 to TRBJ2-1; D is unresolved. The CDR3 is 14 residues long. The V end was cut by 1 base, the J end by 4 bases, with 8 bases between. For the CDR3, the DNA is TGTGCCAGCAGTTTAGTCCTAGTGTACAATGAGCAGTTCTTC. This gives the protein CASSLVLVYNEQFF.

The chain uses TRBV3-1 and TRBJ1-6; no clear D gene. CDR1 is LGHDT, CDR2 YNNKEL, per germline (reference sequence). V was pared by 3 bases and J by 8 bases, with 14 bases between. The CDR3 loop spans 15 amino acids. The CDR3 sequence is CASSHGGLVDSPLHF. For the CDR3, the DNA is TGTGCCAGCAGCCACGGCGGGTTGGTGGATTCACCCCTCCACTTT.

Of note for this clonotype: Mismatch with germline at one junction end may stem from a read error. This chain connects TRBV20-1 to TRBJ2-1; TRBD2 matches at 11 bases. This CDR3 comprises 15 residues. Germline V lookup: CDR1 DFQATT, CDR2 SNEGSKA (reference sequence). The DNA of the CDR3 is TGCGGTGCTCTGGGACTAGCGGAGCGATACAATGGGCAGTTCTTC. Translated: CGALGLAERYNGQFF.

Many counts were recorded for this clonotype. The CDR3 bases are TGCGCCAGCAGCTTGGAGCAGGGGGCGGCAGATACGCAGTATTTT. Its protein is CASSLEQGAADTQYF. J is TRBJ2-3 and V is TRBV5-1; 8 nucleotides line up with TRBD1. Per germline, CDR1 SGHRS and CDR2 YFSETQ. The CDR3 consists of 15 residues. The junction had 4 bases not matched to a gene; V was cut back by 0 bases and J by 4 bases.

This clonotype occurred a few times. The rearrangement uses TRBV18 and TRBJ2-1, with no clear D. The CDR3 contains 13 residues. The germline V gene has CDR1 KGHSH and CDR2 LQKENI. Trimming pared 6 bases from V and 10 bases from J, leaving 16 bases between. The CDR3 region has the DNA TGTGCCAGCTCCCCTACGGACCCGTTCGAGCAGTTCTTC. Its translation is CASSPTDPFEQFF.

The chain employs TRBV3-1 and TRBJ2-7, with 7 bases matching TRBD1. The CDR3 has 15 amino acids. Germline CDR1 is LGHDT and CDR2 is YNNKEL (reference sequence). Unmatched junction bases numbered 8, after V lost 4 bases and J lost 2 bases. The CDR3 nucleotides are TGTGCCAGCAGCCGCGCCGGACAGGTTGCCTACGAGCAGTACTTC. Translating gives CASSRAGQVAYEQYF.

The chain combines TRBV2 with TRBJ2-3; no definite D call. CDR3 length: 13 residues. The germline V gene has CDR1 SNHLY and CDR2 FYNNEI. The V and J ends lost 4 bases and 2 bases respectively, with 7 bases between them. CDR3 sequence: CASSVEYTDTQYF. CDR3 sequence (DNA): TGTGCCAGCAGTGTGGAGTACACAGATACGCAGTATTTT. The variable domain in full, with the rest retrieved from reference TRBV2 and TRBJ2-3, is EPEVTQTPSHQVTQMGQEVILRCVPISNHLYFYWYRQILGQKVEFLVSFYNNEISEKSEIFDDQFSVERPDGSNFTLKIRSTKLEDSAMYFCASSVEYTDTQYFGPGTRLTVL.